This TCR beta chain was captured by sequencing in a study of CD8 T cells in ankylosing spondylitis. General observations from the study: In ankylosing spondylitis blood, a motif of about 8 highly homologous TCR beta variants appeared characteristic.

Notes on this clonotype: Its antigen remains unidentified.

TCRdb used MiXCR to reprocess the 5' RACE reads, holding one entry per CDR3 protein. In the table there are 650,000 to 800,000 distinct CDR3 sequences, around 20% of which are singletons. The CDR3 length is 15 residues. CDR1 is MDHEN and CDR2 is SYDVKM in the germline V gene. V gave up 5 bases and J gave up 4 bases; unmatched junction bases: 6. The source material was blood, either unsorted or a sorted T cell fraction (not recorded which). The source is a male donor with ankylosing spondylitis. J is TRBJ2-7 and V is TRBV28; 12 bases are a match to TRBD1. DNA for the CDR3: TGTGCCAGCAGTGGGGGACAGGGGGCGCAATACGAGCAGTACTTC. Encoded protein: CASSGGQGAQYEQYF.